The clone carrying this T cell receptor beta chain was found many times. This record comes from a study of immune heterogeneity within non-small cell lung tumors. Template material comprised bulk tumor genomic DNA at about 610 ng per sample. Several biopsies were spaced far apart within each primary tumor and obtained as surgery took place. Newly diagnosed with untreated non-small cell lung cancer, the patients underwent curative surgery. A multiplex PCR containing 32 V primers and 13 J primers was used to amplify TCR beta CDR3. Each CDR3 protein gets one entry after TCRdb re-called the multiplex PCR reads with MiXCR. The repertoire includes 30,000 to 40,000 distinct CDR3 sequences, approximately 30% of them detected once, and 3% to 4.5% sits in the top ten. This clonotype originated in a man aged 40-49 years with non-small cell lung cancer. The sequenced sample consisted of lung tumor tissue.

CDR3 nucleotide sequence: TGTGCCAGTAGTATTCCCCCGGGGGTGGATTACAATGAGCAGTTCTTC. Translation gives CASSIPPGVDYNEQFF. V is TRBV19 and J is TRBJ2-1; the D gene is possibly TRBD2 (6 bases). V lost 3 bases, J lost 4 bases, and 16 bases lay in between. Looked up from germline, CDR1 is LNHDA and CDR2 is SQIVND (reference sequence). This CDR3 spans 16 amino acids.